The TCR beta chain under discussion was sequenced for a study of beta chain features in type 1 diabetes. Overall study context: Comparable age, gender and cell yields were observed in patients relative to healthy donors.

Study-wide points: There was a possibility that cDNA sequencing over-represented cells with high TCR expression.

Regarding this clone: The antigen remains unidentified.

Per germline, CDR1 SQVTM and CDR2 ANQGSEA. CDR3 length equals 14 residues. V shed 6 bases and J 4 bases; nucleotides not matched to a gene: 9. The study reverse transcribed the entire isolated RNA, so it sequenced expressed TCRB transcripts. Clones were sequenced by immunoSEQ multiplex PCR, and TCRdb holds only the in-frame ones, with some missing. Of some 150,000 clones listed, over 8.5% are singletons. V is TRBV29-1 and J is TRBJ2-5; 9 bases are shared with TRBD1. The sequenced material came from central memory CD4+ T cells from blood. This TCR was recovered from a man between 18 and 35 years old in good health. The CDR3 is CSVQGAHKGETQYF. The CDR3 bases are TGCAGCGTACAGGGGGCACATAAGGGAGAGACCCAGTACTTC.